This T cell receptor (beta chain) was sequenced during a study of blood T cells in healthy people across ages. Background on the study: Capture via template switching afforded approximately one barcoded beta molecule per two T cells. Points from the study as a whole: Measured against age, TCR beta diversity per million T cells decreased in a roughly linear manner. Fewer expanded clones and more diversity marked long-lived versus aged donors.

In this sample, this clonotype turned up a few times. Its target is not known. A sample-barcoded 5' primer and a J-beta primer mix were used in a second PCR of roughly 7 to 12 cycles. Each CDR3 protein is one row after TCRdb ran MiXCR on the 5' RACE reads. This sample carries 850,000 to 1,300,000 distinct CDR3 sequences, around 43% of them seen once, and the ten largest clones take approximately 17%. The CDR3 consists of 12 residues. Trimming took 1 base from V and 6 from J; bases not matched to a gene: 2. The germline gives CDR1 SQVTM, CDR2 ANQGSEA. The specimen was blood. The chain joins TRBV29-1 to TRBJ1-2; 7 bases fit TRBD1. This TCR derives from a woman aged 60-75 years in good health. CDR3 nucleotides: TGCAGCGTTGAAGGGGGGACAGATGGCTACACCTTC. Residues: CSVEGGTDGYTF.